This TCR beta chain comes out of a study of OX40 agonist ivuxolimab in advanced cancers. Turning to the study itself: Partial responses were observed in three patients, of whom one had hepatocellular carcinoma and two had cutaneous melanoma.

This CDR3 comprises 17 residues. The ends lost 0 bases at V and 2 bases at J; junction bases unmatched: 4. Per the germline V gene, CDR1 is SGDLS and CDR2 is YYNGEE. Points on this clone: What it binds is unknown.

Study-level results: On average, CD8+ T cells had more expanded clones than CD4+.

This table comes from immunoSEQ multiplex PCR, and its TCRdb copy is limited to in-frame clones, with some not included. Of about 20,000 clones listed, roughly 89% were seen once; the top ten hold 13%. The gene calls are TRBV9 and TRBJ2-1; 11 bases match TRBD2. The sequences come from CD4+ or CD8+ T cells sorted from blood, collected in a trial of the OX40 agonist ivuxolimab. The receptor comes from an adult with an advanced solid tumor such as melanoma, head and neck, liver or kidney cancer. The CDR3 sequence: CASSVGDSGRAYNEQFF. The CDR3 DNA reads as TGTGCCAGCAGCGTAGGGGATAGCGGGAGGGCCTACAATGAGCAGTTCTTC.